The 27 T cell receptor beta chains below were found in one sample sequenced in a study of beta chain features in type 1 diabetes. Expressed TCRB transcripts were sequenced because the isolated RNA had all been reverse transcribed beforehand. Profiling relied on immunoSEQ multiplex PCR, and the TCRdb table lists in-frame clones only, not all of them. The sample consists of more than 300,000 clones, roughly 12% of them appearing once. The sample was naive CD4+ T cells from blood. Receptors originate from a man between 18 and 35 years old in good health.

This sequence joins TRBV5-1 and TRBJ1-2; D is possibly TRBD1 (6 bases). The V and J ends lost 1 base and 5 bases respectively, with 21 bases between them. Germline values: CDR1 SGHRS, CDR2 YFSETQ. CDR3 size: 17 residues. This CDR3 reads CASSLSGGANLPYGYTF. For the CDR3, the DNA is TGCGCCAGCAGCTTGTCGGGGGGCGCGAATCTACCGTATGGCTACACCTTC.

The chain is built from TRBV4-1 and TRBJ2-3; TRBD1 matches 7 bases. The CDR3 length is 18 residues. Germline-derived CDR1 and CDR2 are MGHRA and YSYEKL. V lost 8 bases to trimming and J lost 0 bases; unmatched junction nucleotides: 17. CDR3: CASDGEGARPSSTDTQYF. Here the CDR3 DNA reads TGCGCCAGCGATGGAGAGGGGGCAAGACCCTCTAGCACAGATACGCAGTATTTT.

The chain combines TRBV9 with TRBJ2-5; tentatively, D is TRBD1 (6 bases). The CDR3 has 15 amino acids. Germline V gene data show CDR1 as SGDLS and CDR2 as YYNGEE. The germline V and J ends were trimmed by 0 bases and 3 bases, with 12 bases remaining between them. CDR3 protein: CASSVGAGAKETQYF. Here the CDR3 DNA reads TGTGCCAGCAGCGTAGGAGCAGGGGCGAAAGAGACCCAGTACTTC.

This chain uses TRBV9 with TRBJ1-3, with D possibly matching TRBD1 (5 bases). V was clipped by 0 bases and J by 7 bases, with 11 bases between them. CDR3 length equals 14 residues. Per the germline V gene, CDR1 is SGDLS and CDR2 is YYNGEE. The CDR3 DNA reads TGTGCCAGCAGCGTAGCTCCAGGGAGGAACACCATATATTTT. Translating it yields CASSVAPGRNTIYF.

The V call is TRBV28, the J call TRBJ2-7, with TRBD2 matching 9 bases. The V segment lost 7 bases and the J segment 7 bases; nucleotides outside the gene matches: 8. CDR3 size: 13 residues. Germline assignment: CDR1 MDHEN and CDR2 SYDVKM. The CDR3 sequence is CASTGGGAFEQYF. The CDR3 coding sequence is TGTGCCAGCACGGGCGGGGGGGCGTTTGAGCAGTACTTC.

This clone was seen more than once but under ten times. The chain has TRBV9 and TRBJ2-7; TRBD1 aligns across 7 bases. Germline CDR1 SGDLS, CDR2 YYNGEE. The CDR3 length is 16 residues. Trimming removed 3 bases from V and 2 bases from J; junction bases left unmatched: 11. The CDR3 DNA sequence: TGTGCCAGCAGCGCCAATGATCGGGACAGTCCCTACGAGCAGTACTTC. Translation gives CASSANDRDSPYEQYF.

The chain carries TRBV5-4 and TRBJ2-3, with D maybe TRBD1 (6 bases). Trimming stripped 0 bases from V and 5 bases from J, with 10 bases between. Per the germline V gene, CDR1 is SGHNT and CDR2 is YYREEE (reference sequence). This CDR3 has 14 amino acids. CDR3 bases: TGTGCCAGCAGCTTGGGACAGGCCAGAGATACGCAGTATTTT. This sequence encodes CASSLGQARDTQYF.

This clone occurred a few times. V gene TRBV6-7 combines with J gene TRBJ1-5; D gene ambiguous. TRBV6-7 belongs to the ORF category, with a function that is uncertain. The CDR3 spans 12 residues. V lost 4 bases and J 5 bases, leaving 6 bases between the germline ends. The CDR3 here is CASSSIDQPQHF. The DNA for the CDR3 is TGTGCCAGCAGTTCCATAGATCAGCCCCAGCATTTT.

In this sample, this clone turned up a few times. The chain is built from TRBV18 and TRBJ1-2, with D possibly being TRBD1 (5 bases). V lost 6 bases and J lost 2, with 13 bases in between. The CDR3 runs to 14 residues. Germline V gives CDR1 KGHSH, CDR2 LQKENI. The CDR3 loop is CASSRDRQNYGYTF. Here the CDR3 DNA reads TGTGCCAGCTCCCGTGACCGACAGAACTATGGCTACACCTTC.

V and J are TRBV19 and TRBJ1-2; D is undetermined. CDR3 length equals 10 residues. Trimming removed 6 bases at V and 7 bases at J, with 6 bases between. The germline CDR1 and CDR2 sequences are LNHDA and SQIVND (reference sequence). The CDR3 spells CASSPGGYTF. CDR3 in DNA: TGTGCCAGTAGCCCCGGTGGCTACACCTTC.

The chain carries TRBV6-5 and TRBJ1-2; the match to TRBD1 covers 7 bases. V shed 0 bases and J 5 bases; nucleotides not matched to a gene: 6. The germline V gene encodes CDR1 MNHEY and CDR2 SVGAGI. The CDR3 sequence is 15 residues long. The CDR3 nucleotides read TGTGCCAGCAGTTACTCGGGGACAGACCCTTATGGCTACACCTTC. This gives the protein CASSYSGTDPYGYTF.

The genes are TRBV28 and TRBJ2-7; tentative D call: TRBD2 (6 bases). CDR1 is MDHEN and CDR2 is SYDVKM in the germline V gene. The germline V and J ends were trimmed by 3 bases and 5 bases, with 17 bases remaining between them. This CDR3 contains 15 residues. The CDR3 protein is CASSFSGASRDEQYF. As DNA, the CDR3 is TGTGCCAGCAGTTTTAGCGGAGCCTCGAGGGACGAGCAGTACTTC.

The sample holds a few counts of this clone. V and J are TRBV11-2 and TRBJ2-1; 7 nucleotides agree with TRBD2. Trimming cost V 1 base and J 6 bases; bases outside gene matches: 3. Per germline, CDR1 SGHAT and CDR2 FQNNGV. CDR3 length equals 14 residues. Here the CDR3 reads CASSLGGGGNEQFF. The CDR3 DNA sequence: TGTGCCAGCAGCTTAGGCGGGGGAGGCAATGAGCAGTTCTTC.

This chain joins TRBV5-4 and TRBJ1-2; 9 bases fit TRBD1. The CDR3 has 15 residues. Germline V lookup: CDR1 SGHNT, CDR2 YYREEE (reference sequence). V shed 4 bases and J 6 bases; nucleotides not matched to a gene: 10. The CDR3 loop is CASSKYVRDRDGYTF. The CDR3, as DNA: TGTGCCAGCAGCAAGTACGTCCGGGACAGGGATGGCTACACCTTC.

For the CDR3, the DNA is TGTGCCAGCAGTTACTCCTGGCGGGGCCCCTCCTACGAGCAGTACTTC. Residues: CASSYSWRGPSYEQYF. This sequence joins TRBV6-6 and TRBJ2-7, with D possibly TRBD2 on 6 matching bases. This CDR3 region has 16 residues. V was clipped by 0 bases and J by 0 bases, with 12 bases between them. CDR1 is MNHNY, CDR2 SVGAGI, per germline (reference sequence).

This clone appeared a few times. V and J are TRBV5-1 and TRBJ2-6, with D unresolved. There are 15 residues in the CDR3. V was trimmed by 0 bases and J by 2 bases, leaving 6 bases between them. Germline V gene data show CDR1 as SGHRS and CDR2 as YFSETQ. Written as DNA, the CDR3 is TGCGCCAGCAGCTTGGGCCCGGCTGGGGCCAACGTCCTGACTTTC. Protein product: CASSLGPAGANVLTF. The full variable domain, completed using reference TRBV5-1 and TRBJ2-6, is KAGVTQTPRYLIKTRGQQVTLSCSPISGHRSVSWYQQTPGQGLQFLFEYFSETQRNKGNFPGRFSGRQFSNSRSEMNVSTLELGDSALYLCASSLGPAGANVLTFGAGSRLTVL.

This clone occurred a few times. This chain links TRBV6-5 with TRBJ2-7, with 11 bases lining up with TRBD1. There are 15 residues in the CDR3. Trimming at V came to 2 bases and at J to 3 bases, leaving 3 bases not matched to a gene. Germline V gene sequence: CDR1 MNHEY, CDR2 SVGAGI. CDR3: CASSYAGTGGYEQYF. In DNA form, the CDR3 reads TGTGCCAGCAGTTACGCGGGGACAGGGGGCTACGAGCAGTACTTC.

The chain combines TRBV4-1 with TRBJ2-7, with 9 nucleotides matching TRBD2. J gave up 4 bases and V 2 bases, and 6 bases lay outside the gene matches. CDR1 is MGHRA and CDR2 is YSYEKL in the germline V gene. The CDR3 is 15 residues long. CDR3 amino acids: CASSQPLAGRYEQYF. The CDR3 nucleotides are TGCGCCAGCAGCCAACCCCTAGCGGGGCGGTACGAGCAGTACTTC.

This chain joins TRBV19 and TRBJ1-2; D may be TRBD1 (6 bases). Germline-derived CDR1 and CDR2 are LNHDA and SQIVND (reference sequence). With 6 bases removed from V and 4 bases from J, the gap between germline ends came to 15 bases. CDR3 length: 14 residues. For the CDR3, the DNA is TGTGCCAGTAGGCCAGGGCAGGGGATCTATGGCTACACCTTC. It is translated as CASRPGQGIYGYTF.

J is TRBJ2-7 and V is TRBV7-8, with 11 bases matching TRBD1. With V trimmed by 5 bases and J by 1 base, 4 bases remained unmatched. This CDR3 spans 15 amino acids. The V gene's germline CDR1 is SGHVS and CDR2 FQNEAQ. Written as DNA, the CDR3 is TGTGCCAGCAGCAACCGGGACAGGGGGTCCTACGAGCAGTACTTC. This sequence encodes CASSNRDRGSYEQYF.

This chain uses TRBV30 with TRBJ2-5; 7 nucleotides align to TRBD2. This CDR3 has 12 residues. CDR1 and CDR2 (germline): GTSNPN, SVGIG (reference sequence). The junction had 4 bases not matched to a gene; V was cut back by 4 bases and J by 5 bases. The chain's CDR3 is CAWKREGETQYF. As DNA, the CDR3 is TGTGCCTGGAAAAGGGAGGGGGAGACCCAGTACTTC.

The CDR3 bases are TGTGCCAGCAGTGTAATGGGACAGGGGACCTACGAGCAGTACTTC. Its translation: CASSVMGQGTYEQYF. The chain is built from TRBV2 and TRBJ2-7, with TRBD1 matching 10 bases. The CDR3 has 15 amino acids. CDR1 and CDR2 from the germline V gene are SNHLY and FYNNEI. With V trimmed by 4 bases and J by 2 bases, 5 bases remained unmatched.

The CDR3 DNA is TGTGCCAGCAGCGCAAGGGCTAGCGGTAGGGTGGGGGGAAACATTCAGTACTTC. This translates into CASSARASGRVGGNIQYF. The chain couples TRBV9 to TRBJ2-4; 7 positions agree with TRBD2. This CDR3 region has 18 residues. Germline assignment: CDR1 SGDLS and CDR2 YYNGEE. With V trimmed by 3 bases and J by 6 bases, 18 bases remained unmatched.

Note on this clone: At one end, the junction sequence differs from germline, possibly due to a read error. The rearrangement uses TRBV7-7 and TRBJ2-1; 11 bases match TRBD2. The CDR3 spans 15 residues. Germline assignment: CDR1 SSHAT and CDR2 FNYEAQ (reference sequence). The CDR3 DNA follows: TGTGCTAGCAGCCAACTAGCGGGAGAATACAATGAGCAGTTCTTC. The encoded protein is CASSQLAGEYNEQFF.

This clone was detected only a few times. This rearrangement joins TRBV7-8 to TRBJ2-2; 7 nucleotides align to TRBD1. The trim removed 1 base at V and 6 bases at J, leaving 11 bases unmatched. The germline V gene has CDR1 SGHVS and CDR2 FQNEAQ. The CDR3 consists of 17 residues. CDR3 sequence (DNA): TGTGCCAGCAGCTTAGGACCCACACCGACAGGGCCCGGGGAGCTGTTTTTT. Translated, it gives CASSLGPTPTGPGELFF. Combining the CDR3 with reference TRBV7-8 and TRBJ2-2 gives the whole variable domain GAGVSQSPRYKVAKRGQDVALRCDPISGHVSLFWYQQALGQGPEFLTYFQNEAQLDKSGLPSDRFFAERPEGSVSTLKIQRTQQEDSAVYLCASSLGPTPTGPGELFFGEGSRLTVL.

The chain carries TRBV6-5 and TRBJ1-2; the D gene is possibly TRBD1 (6 bases). The CDR3 is 13 amino acids. Germline V gene data show CDR1 as MNHEY and CDR2 as SVGAGI. Trimming shortened V by 6 bases and J by 5 bases, and 13 bases separated the two germline ends. The CDR3 loop reads CASSLTGRYGYTF. DNA of the CDR3: TGTGCCAGCAGCCTCACAGGGAGATATGGCTACACCTTC.

The sample holds a few counts of this clone. The chain carries TRBV27 and TRBJ2-1; unclear D gene. CDR1 and CDR2 (germline): MNHEY, SMNVEV (reference sequence). Trimming pared 3 bases from V and 4 bases from J, leaving 4 bases between. The CDR3 contains 12 residues. The CDR3 spells CASSFAYNEQFF. As DNA, the CDR3 is TGTGCCAGCAGTTTTGCGTACAATGAGCAGTTCTTC.